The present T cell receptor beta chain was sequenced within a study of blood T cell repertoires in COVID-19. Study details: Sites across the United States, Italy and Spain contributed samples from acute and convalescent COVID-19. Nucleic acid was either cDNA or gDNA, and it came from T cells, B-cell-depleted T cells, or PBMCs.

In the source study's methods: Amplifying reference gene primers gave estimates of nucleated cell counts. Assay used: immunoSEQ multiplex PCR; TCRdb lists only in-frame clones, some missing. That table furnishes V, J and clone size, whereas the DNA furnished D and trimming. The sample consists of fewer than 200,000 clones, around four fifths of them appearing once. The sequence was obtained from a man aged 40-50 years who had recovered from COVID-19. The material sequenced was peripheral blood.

The CDR3 protein is CASSEAGAGRGEQFF. Here the CDR3 DNA reads TGCGCCAGCAGCGAAGCGGGAGCGGGACGGGGTGAGCAGTTCTTC. V is TRBV4-3 and J is TRBJ2-1; TRBD2 agrees at 8 bases. V was clipped by 5 bases and J by 9 bases; unmatched bases: 12. CDR3 length: 15 amino acids. Looked up from germline, CDR1 is LGHNA and CDR2 is YSLEER.